The 18 T cell receptor beta chains below all came from one sample that was sequenced in a study of CD8 T cells in ankylosing spondylitis. TCRdb analysed the 5' RACE reads with MiXCR anew, one entry per CDR3 protein. The top ten clones hold 9.1% of a sample with 250,000 to 400,000 distinct CDR3 sequences, roughly 10% of them seen once. The sample comprised blood, either unsorted or a sorted T cell fraction (not recorded which). These receptors came from a female donor with ankylosing spondylitis or in good health (not recorded which).

There are many counts of this clonotype. This chain joins TRBV4-1 and TRBJ2-1, with D possibly matching TRBD2 (6 bases). There are 13 residues in the CDR3. The germline CDR1 and CDR2 sequences are MGHRA and YSYEKL. V shed 4 bases and J shed 8 bases, with 12 bases lying between them. CDR3 sequence reads: CASSPSGGDEQFF. In nucleotides, the CDR3 is TGCGCCAGCAGCCCCAGCGGCGGGGATGAGCAGTTCTTC.

This clonotype was observed at least ten times. J is TRBJ1-2 and V is TRBV29-1; D unclear. The germline V gene has CDR1 SQVTM and CDR2 ANQGSEA. Deletions cut 0 bases from V and 10 bases from J, with 15 bases between. CDR3 size: 13 residues. CDR3 sequence: CSVEDLMGSAYTF. For the CDR3, the DNA is TGCAGCGTTGAAGATTTGATGGGGTCTGCCTACACCTTC.

This clonotype has at least ten counts. V and J are TRBV7-2 and TRBJ2-1; D tentatively fits TRBD1 or TRBD2 (5 bases each). CDR1 and CDR2 (germline): SGHTA, FQGNSA. V lost 6 bases and J lost 1, with 13 bases in between. This CDR3 is 15 amino acids long. This CDR3 reads CASRGWDGSYNEQFF. CDR3 in DNA: TGTGCCAGCAGGGGCTGGGACGGATCCTACAATGAGCAGTTCTTC.

The sample holds many counts of this clonotype. This chain links TRBV5-1 with TRBJ2-2, with D hard to call. The CDR3 has 16 amino acids. CDR1 SGHRS and CDR2 YFSETQ come from the germline V gene. The V and J ends lost 1 base and 1 base respectively, with 11 bases between them. CDR3 nucleotides: TGCGCCAGCAGCTTGTCTTGGTCCTTGAACACCGGGGAGCTGTTTTTT. Translating it yields CASSLSWSLNTGELFF.

This clonotype appeared many times. The rearrangement uses TRBV5-1 and TRBJ1-2; D gene uncertain. The V end lost 4 bases, the J end lost 0 bases, and 10 bases lay between the germline ends. This CDR3 is 14 amino acids long. Per the germline V gene, CDR1 is SGHRS and CDR2 is YFSETQ. In DNA form, the CDR3 reads TGCGCCAGCAGCCCCGACGGGGCTAACTATGGCTACACCTTC. Its protein product is CASSPDGANYGYTF.

This chain joins TRBV12-3 or TRBV12-4 and TRBJ2-6, with unresolved D. The CDR3 has 13 residues. Trimming took 7 bases from V and 5 from J, leaving 9 bases between them. Here the CDR3 DNA reads TGTGCCAGCAAACCCGGCTGGGCCAACGTCCTGACTTTC. Encoded protein: CASKPGWANVLTF.

At least ten counts were recorded for this clonotype. The rearrangement uses TRBV5-6 and TRBJ2-3; a possible D gene is TRBD2 (6 bases). V lost 4 bases to trimming and J lost 0 bases, with 21 bases between them. The CDR3 has 18 residues. Germline CDR1 reads SGHDT; CDR2 reads YYEEEE. The CDR3 loop is CASSLASYSRGSTDTQYF. CDR3 coding DNA: TGTGCCAGCAGCCTAGCTTCTTATAGTCGGGGGAGCACAGATACGCAGTATTTT.

On this clonotype: A single base separates this from a much larger clone, so it may be a read error. V gene TRBV7-6 combines with J gene TRBJ1-1, with D unresolved. The CDR3 runs 15 residues. Germline loops: CDR1 SGHVS, CDR2 FNYEAQ. CDR3 in amino acids: CASSSGWAMNTEALF. The CDR3 DNA sequence: TGTGCCAGCAGCTCGGGGTGGGCCATGAACACTGAAGCTCTCTTT.

This clonotype was seen many times. V is TRBV20-1 and J is TRBJ2-7; 10 nucleotides agree with TRBD2. V was clipped by 0 bases and J by 2 bases; unmatched bases: 7. The CDR3 is 16 amino acids. The V gene's germline CDR1 is DFQATT and CDR2 SNEGSKA (reference sequence). The CDR3 DNA reads TGCAGTGCTAGAGAAGCTAGCGGGGGACACACCTACGAGCAGTACTTC. Its translation: CSAREASGGHTYEQYF.

This clonotype has a count of ten or more. The rearrangement uses TRBV7-9 and TRBJ2-7; 8 nucleotides agree with TRBD2. The CDR3 totals 15 residues. V shed 3 bases, J shed 6 bases, and the junction held 10 bases outside the gene matches. The germline gives CDR1 SEHNR, CDR2 FQNEAQ (reference sequence). The CDR3: CASSLYNSGAVEQYF. The CDR3 region has the DNA TGTGCCAGCAGCTTGTATAATAGCGGGGCCGTCGAGCAGTACTTC.

The V call is TRBV20-1, the J call TRBJ2-7; D is undetermined. Per the germline V gene, CDR1 is DFQATT and CDR2 is SNEGSKA (reference sequence). The V gene lost 0 bases and the J gene lost 5 bases, with 5 bases spanning the gap. CDR3 length: 11 residues. Written as DNA, the CDR3 is TGCAGTGCTAGAGAAGGGAACGAGCAGTACTTC. This translates into CSAREGNEQYF.

The sample holds many counts of this clonotype. J is TRBJ2-1 and V is TRBV12-3 or TRBV12-4; weak D call: TRBD2 (5 bases). Between the trimmed V and J ends, which lost 8 bases and 7 bases, there was a span of 12 bases. This CDR3 is 12 amino acids long. The CDR3 loop reads CASGPEGNEQFF. The CDR3 DNA is TGTGCCAGCGGACCTGAGGGAAATGAGCAGTTCTTC.

A word on this clonotype: Germline is not matched at one junction end, which may reflect a read error. The chain carries TRBV3-1 and TRBJ2-7, with D possibly being TRBD1 (5 bases). The germline CDR1 and CDR2 sequences are LGHDT and YNNKEL (reference sequence). This CDR3 contains 14 residues. In DNA, the CDR3 is TGTGCCAGCAGCAAAGACAGCCGCTCCTACGAGCAGTACTTC. Its protein is CASSKDSRSYEQYF.

This clonotype has a count of ten or more. The chain couples TRBV12-3 or TRBV12-4 to TRBJ1-6, with TRBD1 matching over 8 bases. The CDR3 is 16 residues long. V was pared by 5 bases and J by 3 bases, with 6 bases of the junction left unmatched. CDR3 sequence: CASSRAGTGYNSPLHF. For the CDR3, the DNA is TGTGCCAGCAGTAGAGCCGGGACAGGCTATAATTCACCCCTCCACTTT.

Ten or more counts support this clonotype. The CDR3 coding sequence is TGTGCCAGCAGTTTCCTCCAGGGAAACACCATATATTTT. It yields the protein CASSFLQGNTIYF. The chain has TRBV12-3 or TRBV12-4 and TRBJ1-3, with D unresolved. This CDR3 is built from 13 residues. The V end lost 3 bases, the J end lost 4 bases, and 7 bases lay between the germline ends.

The DNA for the CDR3 is TGCGCCAGCAGCCAAGTTGACCCGGGACAGGGAACCTACGAGCAGTACTTC. The encoded protein is CASSQVDPGQGTYEQYF. The rearrangement links TRBV4-1 to TRBJ2-7, with TRBD1 matching 9 bases. V shed 1 base, J shed 2 bases, and the junction held 9 bases outside the gene matches. CDR3 length: 17 amino acids. CDR1 MGHRA and CDR2 YSYEKL come from the germline V gene.

This clonotype appeared many times. The chain is built from TRBV20-1 and TRBJ2-7; a possible D gene is TRBD2 (6 bases). Trimming cost V 6 bases and J 7 bases, with 25 bases left between them. CDR1 is DFQATT, CDR2 SNEGSKA, per germline (reference sequence). The CDR3 extends over 15 amino acids. The CDR3 loop is CSAPLRLARTGEQYF. The CDR3 nucleotides read TGCAGTGCCCCCCTCCGCCTAGCGCGCACGGGGGAGCAGTACTTC.

V is TRBV7-9 and J is TRBJ2-3; maybe TRBD1 (5 bases). Per germline, CDR1 SEHNR and CDR2 FQNEAQ (reference sequence). CDR3 length: 14 amino acids. Trimming took off 3 bases at V and 2 bases at J, with 9 bases between the two ends. The CDR3 protein is CASSFGADTDTQYF. CDR3 bases: TGTGCCAGCAGCTTTGGGGCTGACACAGATACGCAGTATTTT.